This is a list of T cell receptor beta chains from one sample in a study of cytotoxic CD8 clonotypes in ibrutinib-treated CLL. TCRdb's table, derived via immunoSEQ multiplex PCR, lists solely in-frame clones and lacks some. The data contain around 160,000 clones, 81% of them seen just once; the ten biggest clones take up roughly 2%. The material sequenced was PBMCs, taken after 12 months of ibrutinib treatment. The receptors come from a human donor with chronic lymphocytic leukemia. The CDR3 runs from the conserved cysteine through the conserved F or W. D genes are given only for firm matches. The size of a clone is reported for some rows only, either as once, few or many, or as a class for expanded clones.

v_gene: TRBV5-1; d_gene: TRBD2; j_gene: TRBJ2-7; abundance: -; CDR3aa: CASSLGVPSGRFSYEQYF; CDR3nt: TGCGCCAGCAGCTTGGGAGTACCTAGCGGGAGGTTTTCTTACGAGCAGTACTTC
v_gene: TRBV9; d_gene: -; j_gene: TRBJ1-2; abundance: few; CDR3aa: CASSVSQSDYGYTF; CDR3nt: TGTGCCAGCAGCGTATCCCAGTCAGACTATGGCTACACCTTC
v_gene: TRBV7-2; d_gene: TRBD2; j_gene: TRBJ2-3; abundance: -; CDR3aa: CASSIPGLAEYF; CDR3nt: TGTGCCAGCAGCATCCCGGGACTAGCGGAGTATTTT
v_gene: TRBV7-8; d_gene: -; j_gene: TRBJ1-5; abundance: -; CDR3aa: CASSLAAGNQPQHF; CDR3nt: TGTGCCAGCAGCTTAGCGGCGGGCAATCAGCCCCAGCATTTT
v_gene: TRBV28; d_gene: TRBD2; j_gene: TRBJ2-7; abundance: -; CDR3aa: CASSSGWGYEQYF; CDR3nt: TGTGCCAGTTCTAGCGGGTGGGGATACGAGCAGTACTTC
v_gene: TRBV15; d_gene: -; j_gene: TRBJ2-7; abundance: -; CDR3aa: CATSRALNYEQYF; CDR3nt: TGTGCCACCAGCAGAGCCCTCAACTACGAGCAGTACTTC
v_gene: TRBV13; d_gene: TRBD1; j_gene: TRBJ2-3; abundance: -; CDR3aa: CASSLGRGTGAPDTQYF; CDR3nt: TGTGCCAGCAGCTTGGGACGCGGGACAGGGGCCCCCGATACGCAGTATTTT
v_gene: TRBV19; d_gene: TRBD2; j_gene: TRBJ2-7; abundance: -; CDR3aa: CASSWNSGGSYEQYF; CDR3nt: TGTGCCAGTAGTTGGAATAGCGGGGGGTCCTACGAGCAGTACTTC
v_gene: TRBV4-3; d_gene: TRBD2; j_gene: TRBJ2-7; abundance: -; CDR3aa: CASSQEGLAGYEQYF; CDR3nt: TGCGCCAGCAGCCAAGAGGGACTAGCGGGATACGAGCAGTACTTC
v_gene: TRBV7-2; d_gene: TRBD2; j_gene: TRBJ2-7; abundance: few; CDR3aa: CASSLAWAGLAGDEQYF; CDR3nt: TGTGCCAGCAGCTTAGCGTGGGCGGGACTAGCGGGAGACGAGCAGTACTTC
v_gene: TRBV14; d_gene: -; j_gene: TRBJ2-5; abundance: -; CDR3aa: CASSQDSRGGETQYF; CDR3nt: TGTGCCAGCAGCCAAGATTCCAGGGGTGGAGAGACCCAGTACTTC
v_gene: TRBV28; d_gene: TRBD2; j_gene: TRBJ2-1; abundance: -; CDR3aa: CASSLGTSGRVEQFF; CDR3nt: TGTGCCAGCAGTTTGGGAACTAGCGGGAGGGTTGAGCAGTTCTTC
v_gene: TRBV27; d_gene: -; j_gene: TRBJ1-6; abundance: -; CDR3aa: CASSLSGGSLGTLHF; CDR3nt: TGTGCCAGCAGTTTATCGGGAGGCTCCCTCGGCACCCTCCACTTT
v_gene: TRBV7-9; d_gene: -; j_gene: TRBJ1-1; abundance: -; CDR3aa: CASSRTVGWAEAFF; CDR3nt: TGTGCCAGCAGCCGGACTGTCGGGTGGGCTGAAGCTTTCTTT
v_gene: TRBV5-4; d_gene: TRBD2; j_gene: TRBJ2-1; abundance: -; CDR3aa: CASSRSTSGARSSYNEQFF; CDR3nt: TGTGCCAGCAGCCGATCCACTAGCGGGGCCAGGAGCTCCTACAATGAGCAGTTCTTC
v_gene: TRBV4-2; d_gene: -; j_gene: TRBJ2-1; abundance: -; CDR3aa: CASSQESGNEQFF; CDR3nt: TGTGCCAGCAGCCAAGAGTCGGGCAATGAGCAGTTCTTC
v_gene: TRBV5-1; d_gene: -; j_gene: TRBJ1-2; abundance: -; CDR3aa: CASSSTGGGGYTF; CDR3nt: TGCGCCAGCAGCTCGACCGGAGGGGGTGGCTACACCTTC
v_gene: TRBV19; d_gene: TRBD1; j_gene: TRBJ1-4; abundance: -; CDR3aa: CASSQDREMNEKLFF; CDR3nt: TGTGCCAGTAGTCAGGACAGGGAAATGAATGAAAAACTGTTTTTT
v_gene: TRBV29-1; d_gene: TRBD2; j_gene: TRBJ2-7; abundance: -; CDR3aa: CSGGGGYEQYF; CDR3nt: TGCAGCGGGGGCGGGGGCTACGAGCAGTACTTC
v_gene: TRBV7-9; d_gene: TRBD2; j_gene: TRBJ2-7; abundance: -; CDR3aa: CASSLVSPSGSYEQYF; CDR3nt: TGTGCCAGCAGCTTAGTTTCTCCTAGCGGGAGCTACGAGCAGTACTTC
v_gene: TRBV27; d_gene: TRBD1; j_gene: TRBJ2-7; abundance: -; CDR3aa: CASRAGQGAFYEQYF; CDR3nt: TGTGCCAGCAGAGCCGGACAGGGGGCGTTCTACGAGCAGTACTTC
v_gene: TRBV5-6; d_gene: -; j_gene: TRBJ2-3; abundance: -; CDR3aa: CASSLDLDTQYF; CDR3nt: TGTGCCAGCAGCTTGGATTTGGATACGCAGTATTTT
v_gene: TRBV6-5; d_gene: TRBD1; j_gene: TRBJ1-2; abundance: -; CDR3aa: CASSYQDRNYGYTF; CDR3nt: TGTGCCAGCAGTTACCAGGACAGGAACTATGGCTACACCTTC
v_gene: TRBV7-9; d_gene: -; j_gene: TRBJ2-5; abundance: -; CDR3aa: CASSQQGTSQETQYF; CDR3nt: TGTGCCAGCAGCCAGCAGGGGACATCCCAAGAGACCCAGTACTTC
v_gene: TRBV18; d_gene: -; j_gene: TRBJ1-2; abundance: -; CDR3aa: CASSPSEGYGYTF; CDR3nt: TGTGCCAGCTCACCATCCGAGGGATATGGCTACACCTTC
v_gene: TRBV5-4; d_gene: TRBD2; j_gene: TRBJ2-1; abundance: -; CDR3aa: CASSFRTRDEQFF; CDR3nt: TGTGCCAGCAGCTTCCGGACTAGAGATGAGCAGTTCTTC
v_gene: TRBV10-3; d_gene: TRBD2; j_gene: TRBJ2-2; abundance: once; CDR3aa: CASKGLADTGELFF; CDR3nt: TGTGCCTCCAAGGGACTAGCGGACACCGGGGAGCTGTTTTTT
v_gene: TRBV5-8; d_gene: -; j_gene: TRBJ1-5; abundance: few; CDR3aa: CASSGDFQPQHF; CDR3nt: TGTGCCAGCAGCGGAGATTTTCAGCCCCAGCATTTT
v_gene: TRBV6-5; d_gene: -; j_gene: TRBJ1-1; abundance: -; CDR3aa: CASSYGGQLTEAFF; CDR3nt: TGTGCCAGCAGTTACGGCGGACAACTCACTGAAGCTTTCTTT
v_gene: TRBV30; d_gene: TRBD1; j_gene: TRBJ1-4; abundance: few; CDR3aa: CAWSGEGQGEEKLFF; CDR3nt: TGTGCCTGGAGTGGCGAAGGGCAGGGGGAGGAAAAACTGTTTTTT
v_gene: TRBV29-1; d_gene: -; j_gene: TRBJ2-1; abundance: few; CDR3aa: CSVDKPTGRQPDEQFF; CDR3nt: TGCAGCGTTGACAAACCCACTGGACGCCAACCGGATGAGCAGTTCTTC
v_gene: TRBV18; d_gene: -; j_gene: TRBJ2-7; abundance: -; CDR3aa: CASSPPSLPYEQYF; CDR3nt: TGTGCCAGCTCACCTCCTTCGCTTCCCTACGAGCAGTACTTC
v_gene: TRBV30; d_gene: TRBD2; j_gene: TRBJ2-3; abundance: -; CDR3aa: CAWKAGGTGTDTQYF; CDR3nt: TGTGCCTGGAAGGCGGGGGGGACTGGCACAGATACGCAGTATTTT
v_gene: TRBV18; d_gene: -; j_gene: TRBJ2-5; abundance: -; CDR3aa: CASSPLGLALYF; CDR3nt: TGTGCCAGCTCACCACTTGGACTGGCCTTGTACTTC
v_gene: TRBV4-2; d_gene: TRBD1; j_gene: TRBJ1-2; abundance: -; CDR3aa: CASSQDIGTGLNYGYTF; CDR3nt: TGTGCCAGCAGCCAAGATATCGGGACAGGGCTCAACTATGGCTACACCTTC
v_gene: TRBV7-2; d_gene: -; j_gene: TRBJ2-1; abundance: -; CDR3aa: CASSLDQLRITEQFF; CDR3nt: TGTGCCAGCAGCTTAGACCAGCTTAGGATCACTGAGCAGTTCTTC
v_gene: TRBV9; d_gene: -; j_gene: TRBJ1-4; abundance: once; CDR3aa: CASSASRTGGTNEKLFF; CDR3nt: TGTGCCAGCAGCGCATCCCGGACCGGGGGAACTAATGAAAAACTGTTTTTT
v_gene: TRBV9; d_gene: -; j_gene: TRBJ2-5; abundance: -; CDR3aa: CASSVVPYQETQYF; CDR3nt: TGTGCCAGCAGCGTAGTCCCCTACCAAGAGACCCAGTACTTC
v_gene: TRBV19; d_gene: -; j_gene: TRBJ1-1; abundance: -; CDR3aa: CASIKSNTEAFF; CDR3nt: TGTGCCAGTATTAAATCGAACACTGAAGCTTTCTTT
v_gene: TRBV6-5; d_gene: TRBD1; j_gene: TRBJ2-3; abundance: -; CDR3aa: CASRSTGEADTQYF; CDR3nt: TGTGCCAGCAGATCAACAGGGGAAGCAGATACGCAGTATTTT
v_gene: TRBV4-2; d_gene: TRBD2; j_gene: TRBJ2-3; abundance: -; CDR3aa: CASNEREGNTDTQYF; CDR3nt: TGTGCCAGCAACGAGAGGGAGGGAAACACAGATACGCAGTATTTT
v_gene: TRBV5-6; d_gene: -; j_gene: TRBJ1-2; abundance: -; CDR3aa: CASSLIDRTANYGYTF; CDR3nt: TGTGCCAGCAGCTTAATCGACAGGACGGCTAACTATGGCTACACCTTC
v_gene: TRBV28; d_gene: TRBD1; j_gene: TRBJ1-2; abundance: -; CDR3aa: CASSPGGTGGDYTF; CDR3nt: TGTGCCAGCAGTCCCGGCGGGACAGGGGGAGACTACACCTTC
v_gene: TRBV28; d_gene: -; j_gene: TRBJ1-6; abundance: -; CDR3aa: CASSLNPVRSYYNSPLHF; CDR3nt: TGTGCCAGCAGTTTAAATCCGGTCCGGTCGTACTATAATTCACCCCTCCACTTT
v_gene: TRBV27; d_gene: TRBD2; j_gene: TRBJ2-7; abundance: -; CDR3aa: CAVSPSGAYEQYF; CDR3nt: TGTGCCGTCTCTCCTAGCGGGGCCTACGAGCAGTACTTC
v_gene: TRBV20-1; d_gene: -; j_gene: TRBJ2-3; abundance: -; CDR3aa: CSARGPDTQYF; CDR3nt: TGCAGTGCTAGGGGCCCCGACACGCAGTATTTT
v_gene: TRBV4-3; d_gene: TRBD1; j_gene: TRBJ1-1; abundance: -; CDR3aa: CASSRGGTAAEVFF; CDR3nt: TGCGCCAGCAGTAGGGGCGGGACAGCTGCTGAAGTTTTCTTT
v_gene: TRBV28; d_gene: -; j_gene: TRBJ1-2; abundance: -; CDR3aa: CASSSPGDLVPFYGYTF; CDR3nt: TGTGCCAGCAGTTCCCCGGGGGATCTAGTCCCTTTTTATGGCTACACCTTC
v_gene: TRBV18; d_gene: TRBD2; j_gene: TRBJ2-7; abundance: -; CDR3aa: CASSPPASGSAYEQYF; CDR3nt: TGTGCCAGCTCACCACCGGCCAGCGGGAGTGCCTACGAGCAGTACTTC
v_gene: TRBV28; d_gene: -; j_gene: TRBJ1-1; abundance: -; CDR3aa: CASSHSTALNTEAFF; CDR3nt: TGTGCCAGCAGTCATTCGACAGCGTTGAACACTGAAGCTTTCTTT
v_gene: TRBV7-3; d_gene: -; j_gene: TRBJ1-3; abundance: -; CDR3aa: CASSLKAQGAGGNTIYF; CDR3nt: TGTGCCAGCAGCTTAAAGGCCCAGGGAGCAGGTGGAAACACCATATATTTT
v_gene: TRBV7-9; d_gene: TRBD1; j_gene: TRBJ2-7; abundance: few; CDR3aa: CASSSRTGSYEQYF; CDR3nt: TGTGCCAGCAGCTCAAGGACAGGCTCCTACGAGCAGTACTTC
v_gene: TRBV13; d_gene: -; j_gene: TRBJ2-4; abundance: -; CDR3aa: CASSLGSRLAKNIQYF; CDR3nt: TGTGCCAGCAGCTTAGGATCTAGACTAGCCAAAAACATTCAGTACTTC
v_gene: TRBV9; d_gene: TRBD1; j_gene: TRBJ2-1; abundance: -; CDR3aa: CASSGTGVDEQFF; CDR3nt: TGTGCCAGCAGCGGGACAGGGGTGGATGAGCAGTTCTTC
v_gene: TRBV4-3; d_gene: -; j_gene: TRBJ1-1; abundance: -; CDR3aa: CASSQDMDANTEAFF; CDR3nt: TGCGCCAGCAGCCAAGATATGGACGCGAACACTGAAGCTTTCTTT